This T cell receptor (beta chain) was documented in a study of shared clonotypes between healthy human individuals. Those who donated were healthy HIV-negative adults, with no recent acute infections or vaccinations reported. All the donors were Caucasian adults who lived in Nashville, Tennessee. The CDR3 spans 12 residues. V was cut by 8 bases and J by 7 bases, with 15 bases left in between. Germline values: CDR1 SQVTM, CDR2 ANQGSEA. Study-level results: Among several donors, about 5% of naive CD4 clonotypes were found in common.

Replicate PCRs run on sorted subsets employed roughly 180 ng DNA, 25,000 to 35,000 T cell genomes. Generated by immunoSEQ multiplex PCR, the TCRdb table keeps only in-frame clones and is missing some. In the table there are millions of clones, approximately 93% of which are singletons. Of note for this clone: Its specificity is not known.

What was sequenced was naive CD4+ T cells from PBMCs. As to subset: CD45RA+ positively selected. The chain links TRBV29-1 to TRBJ2-1; D call uncertain. The receptor was derived from a man aged 18 to 30 in good health. Some clones in this sample may be carry-over from other donors' samples. Written as DNA, the CDR3 is TGCAGCTCCGCTAGAGATTTGAATGAGCAGTTCTTC. Its protein is CSSARDLNEQFF.